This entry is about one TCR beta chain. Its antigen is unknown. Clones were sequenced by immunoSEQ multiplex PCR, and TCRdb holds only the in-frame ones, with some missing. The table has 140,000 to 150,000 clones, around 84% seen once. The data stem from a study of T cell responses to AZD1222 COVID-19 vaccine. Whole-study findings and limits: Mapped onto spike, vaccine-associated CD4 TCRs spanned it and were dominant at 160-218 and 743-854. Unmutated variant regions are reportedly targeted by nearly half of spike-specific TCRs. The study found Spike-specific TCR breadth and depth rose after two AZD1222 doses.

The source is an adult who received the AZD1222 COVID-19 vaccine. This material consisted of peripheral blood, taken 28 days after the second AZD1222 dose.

CDR3 DNA: TGCAGTGCTAGAGAGGATGTTGGCTACACCTTC. It translates to CSAREDVGYTF. The rearrangement links TRBV20-1 to TRBJ1-2; D is uncertain. The CDR3 totals 11 residues. Looked up from germline, CDR1 is DFQATT and CDR2 is SNEGSKA (reference sequence). The V end lost 0 bases, the J end lost 7 bases, and 6 bases lay between the germline ends.